This T cell receptor beta chain stems from a study of blood T cell repertoires in COVID-19. The wider study: Sites in the United States, Italy and Spain provided acute and convalescent COVID-19 samples. T cells, B-cell-depleted T cells, or PBMCs supplied cDNA or gDNA.

The repertoire was sequenced with immunoSEQ multiplex PCR; TCRdb's copy has only in-frame clones and lacks some. The sample includes about 200,000 clones, 81% of them seen just once. V was shortened by 3 bases and J by 0 bases, with 8 bases between the two germline ends. In germline, CDR1 is KGHSH, CDR2 LQKENI. This CDR3 is built from 15 residues. V is TRBV18 and J is TRBJ2-2; D perhaps matches TRBD1 (6 bases). The receptor was isolated from a woman aged 80 or older with acute or convalescent COVID-19. The sequenced material came from peripheral blood. The CDR3 region has the DNA TGTGCCAGCTCACCCGGGACACCGAACACCGGGGAGCTGTTTTTT. Its protein product is CASSPGTPNTGELFF.